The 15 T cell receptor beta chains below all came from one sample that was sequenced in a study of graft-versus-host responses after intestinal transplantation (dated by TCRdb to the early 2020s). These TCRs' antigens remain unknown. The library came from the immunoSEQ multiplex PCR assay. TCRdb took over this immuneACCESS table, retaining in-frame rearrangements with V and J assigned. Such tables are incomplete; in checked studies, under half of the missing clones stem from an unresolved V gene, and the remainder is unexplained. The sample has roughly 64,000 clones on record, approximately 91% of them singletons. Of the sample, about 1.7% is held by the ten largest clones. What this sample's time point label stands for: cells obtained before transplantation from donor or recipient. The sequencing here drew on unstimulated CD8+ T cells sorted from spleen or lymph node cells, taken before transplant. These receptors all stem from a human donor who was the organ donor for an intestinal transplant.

The CDR3 here is CASSRTSGQARNEQFF. The CDR3 DNA follows: TGTGCCAGCAGTAGGACTAGCGGCCAGGCACGGAATGAGCAGTTCTTC. This rearrangement joins TRBV2 to TRBJ2-1, with TRBD2 identical over 10 bases. The germline V gene has CDR1 SNHLY and CDR2 FYNNEI. Trimming took 5 bases from V and 7 from J; bases not matched to a gene: 11. The CDR3 covers 16 residues.

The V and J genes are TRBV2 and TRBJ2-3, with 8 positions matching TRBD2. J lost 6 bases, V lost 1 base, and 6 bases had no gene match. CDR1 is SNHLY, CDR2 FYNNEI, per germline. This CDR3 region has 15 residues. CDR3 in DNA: TGTGCCAGCAGTGAAGTGCGGGGGGATCCTGATACGCAGTATTTT. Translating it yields CASSEVRGDPDTQYF.

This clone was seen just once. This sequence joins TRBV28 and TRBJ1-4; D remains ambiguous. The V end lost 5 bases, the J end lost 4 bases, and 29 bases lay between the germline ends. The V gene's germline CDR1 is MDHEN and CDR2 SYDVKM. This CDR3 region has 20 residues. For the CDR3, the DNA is TGTGCCAGCAGTCCCTCCCCTTGGATGAGGGAGGGAGGGTATAATGAAAAACTGTTTTTT. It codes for CASSPSPWMREGGYNEKLFF.

Here the CDR3 DNA reads TGCGCCAGCAGCTTGTTTCCGGGACTAGCGAGACCGCCCAGCTCCTACGAGCAGTACTTC. Amino acid sequence: CASSLFPGLARPPSSYEQYF. The gene calls are TRBV5-1 and TRBJ2-7, with TRBD2 matching over 10 bases. The V gene end was trimmed by 1 base and the J gene end by 0 bases; junction bases not matched to a gene: 16. Per germline, CDR1 SGHRS and CDR2 YFSETQ. This CDR3 comprises 20 residues.

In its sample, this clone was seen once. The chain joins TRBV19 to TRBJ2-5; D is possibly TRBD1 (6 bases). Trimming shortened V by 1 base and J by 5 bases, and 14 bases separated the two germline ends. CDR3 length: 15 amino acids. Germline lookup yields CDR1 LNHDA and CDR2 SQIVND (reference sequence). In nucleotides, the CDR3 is TGTGCCAGTAGTATAGGGGCAGGGGTGGGGGAGACCCAGTACTTC. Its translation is CASSIGAGVGETQYF.

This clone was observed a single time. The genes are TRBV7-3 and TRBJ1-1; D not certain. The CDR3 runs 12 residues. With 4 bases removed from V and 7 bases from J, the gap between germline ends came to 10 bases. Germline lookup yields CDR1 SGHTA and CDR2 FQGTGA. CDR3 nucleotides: TGTGCCAGCAGCTCGCCGGGTGGTGAAGCTTTCTTT. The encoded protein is CASSSPGGEAFF.

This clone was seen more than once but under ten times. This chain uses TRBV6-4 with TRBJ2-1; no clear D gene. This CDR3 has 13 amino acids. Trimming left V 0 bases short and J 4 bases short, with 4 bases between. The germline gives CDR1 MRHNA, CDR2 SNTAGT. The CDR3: CASSDSTYNEQFF. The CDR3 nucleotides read TGTGCCAGCAGTGACTCGACTTACAATGAGCAGTTCTTC.

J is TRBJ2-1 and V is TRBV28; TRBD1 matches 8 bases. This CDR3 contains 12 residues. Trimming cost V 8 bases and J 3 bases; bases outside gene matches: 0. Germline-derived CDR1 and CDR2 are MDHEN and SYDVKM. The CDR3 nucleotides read TGTGCCAGCGGGACAGGCTACAATGAGCAGTTCTTC. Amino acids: CASGTGYNEQFF.

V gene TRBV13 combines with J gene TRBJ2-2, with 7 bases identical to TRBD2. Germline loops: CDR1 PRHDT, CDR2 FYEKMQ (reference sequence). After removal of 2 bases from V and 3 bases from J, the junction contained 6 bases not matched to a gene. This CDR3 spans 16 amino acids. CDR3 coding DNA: TGTGCCAGCAGCTTAATTGGGGAGGGCTACACCGGGGAGCTGTTTTTT. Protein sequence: CASSLIGEGYTGELFF.

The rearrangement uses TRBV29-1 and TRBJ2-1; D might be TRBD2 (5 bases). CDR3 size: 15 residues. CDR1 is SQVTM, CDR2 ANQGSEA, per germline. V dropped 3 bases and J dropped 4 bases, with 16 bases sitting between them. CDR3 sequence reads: CSVDVEGVSYNEQFF. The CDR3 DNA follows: TGCAGCGTTGACGTAGAGGGAGTTAGTTACAATGAGCAGTTCTTC.

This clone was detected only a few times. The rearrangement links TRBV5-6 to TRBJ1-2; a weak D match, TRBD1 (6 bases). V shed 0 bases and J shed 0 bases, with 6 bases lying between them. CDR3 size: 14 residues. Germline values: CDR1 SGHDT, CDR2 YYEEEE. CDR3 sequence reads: CASSLGQANYGYTF. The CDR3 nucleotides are TGTGCCAGCAGCTTGGGACAGGCTAACTATGGCTACACCTTC.

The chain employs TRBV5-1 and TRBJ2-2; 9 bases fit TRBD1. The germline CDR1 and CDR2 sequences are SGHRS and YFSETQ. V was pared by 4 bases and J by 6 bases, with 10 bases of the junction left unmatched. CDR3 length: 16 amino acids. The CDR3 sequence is CASSLQQGAPAGELFF. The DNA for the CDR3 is TGCGCCAGCAGCCTGCAACAGGGGGCGCCGGCCGGGGAGCTGTTTTTT.

The CDR3 sequence is CASSLGAQGEQYF. Written as DNA, the CDR3 is TGTGCCAGCAGCTTGGGGGCGCAGGGCGAGCAGTACTTC. V usage is TRBV5-6 and J usage is TRBJ2-7; a weak D match, TRBD1 (5 bases). The CDR3 totals 13 residues. Germline V gene sequence: CDR1 SGHDT, CDR2 YYEEEE. Trimming left V 0 bases short and J 6 bases short, with 10 bases between.

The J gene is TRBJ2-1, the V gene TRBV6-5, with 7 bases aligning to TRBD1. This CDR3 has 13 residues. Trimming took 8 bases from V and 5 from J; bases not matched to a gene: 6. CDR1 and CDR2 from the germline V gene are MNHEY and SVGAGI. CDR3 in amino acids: CASGNRGHNEQFF. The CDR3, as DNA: TGTGCCAGCGGCAACAGGGGACACAATGAGCAGTTCTTC.

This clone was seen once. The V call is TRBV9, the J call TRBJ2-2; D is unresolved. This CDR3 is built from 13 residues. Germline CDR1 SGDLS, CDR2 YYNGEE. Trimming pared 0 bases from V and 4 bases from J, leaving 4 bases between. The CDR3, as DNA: TGTGCCAGCAGCGTAGCGGGCACCGGGGAGCTGTTTTTT. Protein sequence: CASSVAGTGELFF.